The T cell receptor (beta chain) under discussion was sequenced for a study of blood T cell repertoires in COVID-19. CDR1 and CDR2 (germline): SGHNT, YYREEE (reference sequence). The CDR3 sequence is 14 residues long. V lost 0 bases to trimming and J lost 7 bases; unmatched junction nucleotides: 3. In the study's own analysis: Amplifying reference gene primers gave estimates of nucleated cell counts. Using immunoSEQ multiplex PCR, the repertoire was profiled, and TCRdb retains in-frame clones only, with some absent. The DNA was the basis for D and trimming; V, J and clone size are from that table. Of roughly 100,000 clones listed, 75% to 95% are singletons.

The chain couples TRBV5-4 to TRBJ2-1; the match to TRBD2 covers 8 bases. Sequenced sample: peripheral blood. This TCR was recovered from a woman in her forties or fifties in a cohort sampled during active COVID-19. CDR3 sequence: CASSLAGGPNEQFF. CDR3 nucleotide sequence: TGTGCCAGCAGCTTGGCGGGGGGGCCGAATGAGCAGTTCTTC.